This TCR beta chain was captured in a study of T cell repertoires in cytomegalovirus infection. About this clonotype: Its antigen remains unknown.

One entry per CDR3 protein, called by TCRdb with MiXCR from the reads. The sample carries 700,000 to 900,000 distinct CDR3 sequences, about 28% recorded once. Study conclusions and caveats: Summed frequency of public TCR beta families distinguished CMV carriers with the relevant HLA.

Specimen: cultured CD8+ T cells from PBMCs, collected from culture after CMV antigen stimulation. The origin of this receptor is a human donor in good health (CMV status not recorded). Some clones in this sample may be carry-over from other donors' samples.

The CDR3 region is CASSSGAGAEAFF. In nucleotides, the CDR3 is TGTGCCAGCAGTTCAGGGGCTGGGGCTGAAGCTTTCTTT. The J gene is TRBJ1-1, the V gene TRBV28; D is perhaps TRBD1 (6 bases). Trimming removed 4 bases from V and 6 bases from J, with 12 bases in between. CDR3 size: 13 residues. Germline CDR1 and CDR2: MDHEN and SYDVKM.